What follows are 28 T cell receptor beta chains derived from one specimen sequenced in a study of Tregs in tolerant kidney transplant recipients. Produced via immunoSEQ multiplex PCR; TCRdb's table is partial and in-frame only. The sample consists of around 74,000 clones, 95% to 98% of them appearing once. Source: CD4+ T cells from blood, taken before the transplant. These receptors were taken from a human donor who received a combined kidney and bone marrow transplant.

The V gene is TRBV9, the J gene TRBJ1-1; D might be TRBD1 (5 bases). Trimming took 3 bases from V and 1 from J, leaving 10 bases between them. This CDR3 has 14 amino acids. CDR1 and CDR2 from the germline V gene are SGDLS and YYNGEE. The DNA of the CDR3 is TGTGCCAGCAGCGCTCTACAGGAGAACACTGAAGCTTTCTTT. The encoded protein is CASSALQENTEAFF.

The count of this clone is one. The rearrangement joins TRBV19 to TRBJ1-5; D gene uncertain. V lost 7 bases, J lost 4 bases, and 11 bases lay in between. CDR1 LNHDA and CDR2 SQIVND come from the germline V gene (reference sequence). The CDR3 runs 13 residues. The chain's CDR3 is CASTPGYNQPQHF. In nucleotides, the CDR3 is TGTGCCAGTACCCCGGGGTATAATCAGCCCCAGCATTTT.

The chain has TRBV29-1 and TRBJ1-1, with 7 bases fitting TRBD1. CDR3 length: 12 residues. The germline V gene has CDR1 SQVTM and CDR2 ANQGSEA. V gave up 4 bases and J gave up 10 bases; unmatched junction bases: 9. CDR3 region: CSVGEGARGAFF. The CDR3 DNA is TGCAGCGTTGGAGAGGGGGCGAGGGGAGCTTTCTTT.

CDR3 loop: CASSLRLAGVNGELFF. CDR3 DNA sequence: TGTGCCAGCAGCCTCCGACTAGCGGGAGTGAACGGGGAGCTGTTTTTT. This chain connects TRBV9 to TRBJ2-2; 12 nucleotides agree with TRBD2. With 4 bases clipped from V and 7 bases from J, the junction kept 8 bases outside the gene matches. The CDR3 is 16 amino acids. Germline CDR1 reads SGDLS; CDR2 reads YYNGEE.

The chain recombines TRBV15 with TRBJ1-2; a possible D gene is TRBD1 (5 bases). V was trimmed by 0 bases and J by 8 bases, leaving 13 bases between them. Germline V gives CDR1 LNHNV, CDR2 YYDKDF (reference sequence). This CDR3 is built from 14 residues. CDR3 amino acids: CATSRDPGVGGYTF. Written as DNA, the CDR3 is TGTGCCACCAGCAGAGATCCGGGGGTAGGCGGCTACACCTTC.

The V gene is TRBV7-2, the J gene TRBJ2-7, with TRBD2 matching 12 bases. CDR3 length: 17 residues. The germline V gene encodes CDR1 SGHTA and CDR2 FQGNSA. J lost 0 bases, V lost 6 bases, and 9 bases had no gene match. The CDR3: CASSLPTSGRHSYEQYF. CDR3 DNA: TGTGCCAGCAGTTTACCGACTAGCGGGAGACACTCCTACGAGCAGTACTTC.

The rearrangement uses TRBV5-1 and TRBJ1-2, with TRBD1 matching over 9 bases. CDR3 length equals 15 residues. J lost 6 bases, V lost 2 bases, and 8 bases had no gene match. The V gene's germline CDR1 is SGHRS and CDR2 YFSETQ. DNA of the CDR3: TGCGCCAGCAGCTTACCATCACAGGGGGCTAATGGCTACACCTTC. Translation: CASSLPSQGANGYTF.

This clone appeared once. The chain joins TRBV7-8 to TRBJ1-2, with 8 bases identical to TRBD1. Germline CDR1 and CDR2: SGHVS and FQNEAQ. This CDR3 has 17 residues. V was clipped by 1 base and J by 8 bases; unmatched bases: 15. The CDR3: CASSLGAGGATFWGYTF. The CDR3 nucleotides read TGTGCCAGCAGCTTAGGGGCAGGGGGCGCGACCTTTTGGGGCTACACCTTC.

J is TRBJ2-7 and V is TRBV6-5, with 10 bases lining up with TRBD1. This CDR3 is built from 16 residues. From germline, CDR1 is MNHEY and CDR2 SVGAGI. V shed 0 bases and J 5 bases; nucleotides not matched to a gene: 7. The CDR3 is CASSYSTDRGRNEQYF. The CDR3 bases are TGTGCCAGCAGTTACTCAACGGACAGGGGGAGGAACGAGCAGTACTTC.

The rearrangement uses TRBV19 and TRBJ1-2; tentative D call: TRBD1 (5 bases). The germline V and J ends were trimmed by 6 bases and 4 bases, with 12 bases remaining between them. The CDR3 contains 13 residues. In germline, CDR1 is LNHDA, CDR2 SQIVND (reference sequence). The CDR3 here is CASSLDKIYGYTF. CDR3 nucleotide sequence: TGTGCCAGTAGCCTGGACAAGATCTATGGCTACACCTTC.

The chain combines TRBV28 with TRBJ1-5; the D is unclear. Germline V lookup: CDR1 MDHEN, CDR2 SYDVKM. The CDR3 is 15 amino acids. V was clipped by 3 bases and J by 6 bases, with 15 bases between them. CDR3 amino acids: CASSLFEGGGQPQHF. The CDR3 DNA reads TGTGCCAGCAGTTTGTTTGAGGGTGGAGGTCAGCCCCAGCATTTT.

With respect to this clone: The same CDR3 can be traced to other DNA sequences in this sample. In nucleotides, the CDR3 is TGTGCCAGCAGTTACTCGGGCTCGTCCTACGAGCAGTACTTC. It yields the protein CASSYSGSSYEQYF. This rearrangement joins TRBV6-6 to TRBJ2-7, with D uncertain. This CDR3 spans 14 amino acids. The V end was cut by 0 bases, the J end by 1 base, with 7 bases between. Germline V gene sequence: CDR1 MNHNY, CDR2 SVGAGI (reference sequence).

This chain connects TRBV9 to TRBJ2-5; D remains unclear. Per the germline V gene, CDR1 is SGDLS and CDR2 is YYNGEE. The CDR3 has 18 amino acids. V was cut by 3 bases and J by 0 bases, with 21 bases left in between. The CDR3: CASSARGSWQLYQETQYF. The CDR3, as DNA: TGTGCCAGCAGCGCCCGAGGAAGCTGGCAATTGTACCAAGAGACCCAGTACTTC. Full variable domain (outside the CDR3, taken from reference TRBV9 and TRBJ2-5): DSGVTQTPKHLITATGQRVTLRCSPRSGDLSVYWYQQSLDQGLQFLIQYYNGEERAKGNILERFSAQQFPDLHSELNLSSLELGDSALYFCASSARGSWQLYQETQYFGPGTRLLVL.

The sample holds one count of this clone. The chain joins TRBV29-1 to TRBJ2-1; 8 nucleotides line up with TRBD1. Germline V gives CDR1 SQVTM, CDR2 ANQGSEA. The CDR3 spans 14 residues. V shed 5 bases, J shed 5 bases, and the junction held 8 bases outside the gene matches. The chain's CDR3 is CSVTDRGVHNEQFF. The CDR3 DNA follows: TGCAGCGTTACTGACAGGGGTGTCCACAATGAGCAGTTCTTC.

The CDR3 loop is CASSGGLIAYEQYF. In nucleotides, the CDR3 is TGTGCCAGCAGCGGGGGACTTATCGCCTACGAGCAGTACTTC. The J gene is TRBJ2-7, the V gene TRBV9; TRBD2 is a possible D gene (6 bases). With 3 bases removed from V and 2 bases from J, the gap between germline ends came to 12 bases. The CDR3 has 14 amino acids. Germline CDR1 SGDLS, CDR2 YYNGEE.

This rearrangement joins TRBV19 to TRBJ2-4, with D perhaps TRBD1 (6 bases). This CDR3 is built from 15 residues. V lost 6 bases and J lost 0, with 12 bases in between. In germline, CDR1 is LNHDA, CDR2 SQIVND (reference sequence). The CDR3 sequence: CASSTTGLAKNIQYF. The CDR3 coding sequence is TGTGCCAGTAGCACAACAGGGTTAGCCAAAAACATTCAGTACTTC.

The chain links TRBV5-1 to TRBJ1-1; 10 nucleotides agree with TRBD1. Germline V gene sequence: CDR1 SGHRS, CDR2 YFSETQ. V trimming: 0 bases; J trimming: 0 bases; junction bases outside the gene matches: 8. The length of the CDR3 is 18 residues. The CDR3 loop is CASSLVGTGAIMNTEAFF. Written as DNA, the CDR3 is TGCGCCAGCAGCTTGGTAGGGACAGGGGCGATTATGAACACTGAAGCTTTCTTT.

The V and J genes are TRBV7-9 and TRBJ1-6, with a possible D match to TRBD1 (5 bases). Germline CDR1 is SEHNR and CDR2 is FQNEAQ (reference sequence). Between the trimmed V and J ends, which lost 5 bases and 0 bases, there was a span of 14 bases. The CDR3 consists of 17 residues. The DNA for the CDR3 is TGTGCCAGCAGCCGTTTGACAGACATCTCCTATAATTCACCCCTCCACTTT. Translating gives CASSRLTDISYNSPLHF.

Written as DNA, the CDR3 is TGTGCCAGCAGCCTGGGGACTAGCATTCAGTTCTTC. Encoded protein: CASSLGTSIQFF. The V call is TRBV7-9, the J call TRBJ2-1; 9 bases map to TRBD2. After removal of 5 bases from V and 13 bases from J, the junction contained 6 bases not matched to a gene. The germline CDR1 and CDR2 sequences are SEHNR and FQNEAQ (reference sequence). The CDR3 covers 12 residues.

This chain uses TRBV11-2 with TRBJ1-1; TRBD1 matches 7 bases. Germline CDR1 SGHAT, CDR2 FQNNGV. Trimming removed 5 bases from V and 1 base from J; junction bases left unmatched: 10. The CDR3 extends over 16 amino acids. CDR3 coding DNA: TGTGCCAGCAGCCCCCAGACAGGGAATCAGAACACTGAAGCTTTCTTT. Translating it yields CASSPQTGNQNTEAFF.

The chain recombines TRBV28 with TRBJ1-6, with D perhaps matching TRBD1 (5 bases). The CDR3 covers 16 residues. The V end was cut by 10 bases, the J end by 0 bases, with 16 bases between. Germline values: CDR1 MDHEN, CDR2 SYDVKM. CDR3 loop: CATRPVGGSYNSPLHF. CDR3 DNA sequence: TGTGCCACCCGACCGGTGGGGGGCTCCTATAATTCACCCCTCCACTTT.

The chain is built from TRBV5-5 and TRBJ1-3; D possibly corresponds to TRBD1 (6 bases). The germline V gene has CDR1 SGHKS and CDR2 YYEKEE (reference sequence). The length of the CDR3 is 15 residues. Trimming pared 0 bases from V and 2 bases from J, leaving 9 bases between. The CDR3 sequence is CASSLGSGAGNTIYF. CDR3 nucleotide sequence: TGTGCCAGCAGCTTGGGGTCAGGGGCTGGAAACACCATATATTTT.

CDR3 in DNA: TGTGCCAGCAGCCGGACAGTCCAAGAGACCCAGTACTTC. Translation gives CASSRTVQETQYF. The V and J genes are TRBV28 and TRBJ2-5, with D maybe TRBD1 (6 bases). The V end was cut by 6 bases, the J end by 1 base, with 9 bases between. Germline loops: CDR1 MDHEN, CDR2 SYDVKM. CDR3 length equals 13 residues. Variable domain in full (rest from reference TRBV28 and TRBJ2-5): DVKVTQSSRYLVKRTGEKVFLECVQDMDHENMFWYRQDPGLGLRLIYFSYDVKMKEKGDIPEGYSVSREKKERFSLILESASTNQTSMYLCASSRTVQETQYFGPGTRLLVL.

V is TRBV4-3 and J is TRBJ1-2, with D perhaps TRBD1 (6 bases). Trimming took 2 bases from V and 4 from J, leaving 20 bases between them. Germline V gene data show CDR1 as LGHNA and CDR2 as YSLEER. The CDR3 is made up of 17 amino acids. CDR3 amino acids: CASSQYRGGRGAYGYTF. CDR3 DNA: TGCGCCAGCAGCCAATACCGGGGGGGCAGGGGAGCCTATGGCTACACCTTC.

This chain joins TRBV7-8 and TRBJ2-2; a possible D gene is TRBD2 (6 bases). The V gene's germline CDR1 is SGHVS and CDR2 FQNEAQ. Trimming removed 5 bases at V and 5 bases at J, with 15 bases between. The CDR3 runs 15 residues. Here the CDR3 reads CASSLLGGKTGELFF. As DNA, the CDR3 is TGTGCCAGCAGCCTCCTCGGAGGGAAAACCGGGGAGCTGTTTTTT. The entire variable domain, with the rest obtained from reference TRBV7-8 and TRBJ2-2, is as follows: GAGVSQSPRYKVAKRGQDVALRCDPISGHVSLFWYQQALGQGPEFLTYFQNEAQLDKSGLPSDRFFAERPEGSVSTLKIQRTQQEDSAVYLCASSLLGGKTGELFFGEGSRLTVL.

This clone has a single count. The chain joins TRBV7-9 to TRBJ2-3; possibly TRBD1 for D (6 bases). Trimming stripped 3 bases from V and 4 bases from J, with 14 bases between. Per the germline V gene, CDR1 is SEHNR and CDR2 is FQNEAQ (reference sequence). The CDR3 runs 15 residues. The CDR3 region is CASSLGTLVSDTQYF. For the CDR3, the DNA is TGTGCCAGCAGCTTGGGGACATTGGTTTCAGATACGCAGTATTTT.

The chain links TRBV7-3 to TRBJ2-1; 9 bases line up with TRBD2. Germline V gene lookup returns CDR1 SGHTA and CDR2 FQGTGA. Germline trimming cut 5 bases from V and 4 bases from J; bases unmatched to any gene: 12. The CDR3 is 17 amino acids. The CDR3 DNA reads TGTGCCAGCAGCCTGACGGGGCTAGCGGGGCCTTACAATGAGCAGTTCTTC. Protein product: CASSLTGLAGPYNEQFF.

The rearrangement joins TRBV28 to TRBJ1-3; a possible D gene is TRBD1 (5 bases). This CDR3 is 15 amino acids long. Trimming pared 6 bases from V and 5 bases from J, leaving 17 bases between. In germline, CDR1 is MDHEN, CDR2 SYDVKM. CDR3 bases: TGTGCCAGCAGCCCCCCCGGGACTTCACGAAACACCATATATTTT. It codes for CASSPPGTSRNTIYF.